Following are 13 T cell receptor beta chains from one sample sequenced in a study of blood T cell repertoires in COVID-19. Using immunoSEQ multiplex PCR, the repertoire was profiled, and TCRdb retains in-frame clones only, with some absent. The repertoire holds 300,000 to 400,000 clones, with roughly 85% as singletons. Sequencing was performed on peripheral blood. These receptors came from a human donor in a cohort sampled during active COVID-19.

This sequence joins TRBV6-5 and TRBJ1-2; TRBD1 agrees at 7 bases. Losses at the gene ends were 10 bases for V and 2 bases for J; bases not matched to a gene: 10. CDR1 is MNHEY and CDR2 is SVGAGI in the germline V gene. The CDR3 is made up of 14 amino acids. DNA of the CDR3: TGTGCCACCCAAGGGGGCTCGAAGAACTATGGCTACACCTTC. Amino acid sequence: CATQGGSKNYGYTF.

The chain uses TRBV11-2 and TRBJ2-1, with TRBD2 matching over 9 bases. Germline V CDR1 and CDR2: SGHAT, FQNNGV. Losses at the gene ends were 6 bases for V and 0 bases for J; bases not matched to a gene: 6. This CDR3 is built from 16 residues. The CDR3 is CASRLAGSSSYNEQFF. The CDR3 DNA reads TGTGCCAGCAGACTAGCGGGTTCGAGCTCCTACAATGAGCAGTTCTTC.

The J gene is TRBJ2-6, the V gene TRBV6-4; D might be TRBD1 (6 bases). CDR1 MRHNA and CDR2 SNTAGT come from the germline V gene. V lost 2 bases to trimming and J lost 0 bases, with 8 bases between them. This CDR3 has 16 residues. For the CDR3, the DNA is TGTGCCAGCAGTGACGGGACAACCTCTGGGGCCAACGTCCTGACTTTC. Its translation is CASSDGTTSGANVLTF.

This chain links TRBV6-6 with TRBJ2-2, with D perhaps TRBD1 (5 bases). The CDR3 is 12 residues long. Germline CDR1 reads MNHNY; CDR2 reads SVGAGI (reference sequence). Trimming took 2 bases from V and 8 from J, leaving 6 bases between them. In nucleotides, the CDR3 is TGTGCCAGCAGTTACCGACAGGGGGAGCTGTTTTTT. Translation: CASSYRQGELFF.

The CDR3 sequence: CASSTKSGPTIYF. The CDR3, as DNA: TGTGCCAGCAGTACAAAGTCAGGTCCCACCATATATTTT. V is TRBV27 and J is TRBJ1-3; D unresolved. Germline V gene sequence: CDR1 MNHEY, CDR2 SMNVEV (reference sequence). V shed 5 bases and J shed 9 bases, with 14 bases lying between them. CDR3 length: 13 residues.

The chain has TRBV5-6 and TRBJ2-7; maybe TRBD2 (5 bases). Germline V CDR1 and CDR2: SGHDT, YYEEEE. CDR3 length: 14 amino acids. Trimming shortened V by 3 bases and J by 4 bases, and 14 bases separated the two germline ends. The CDR3 region has the DNA TGTGCCAGCAGCTCCTTCGGGAAGCGATACGAGCAGTACTTC. The encoded protein is CASSSFGKRYEQYF.

This chain joins TRBV5-1 and TRBJ1-1; 8 bases agree with TRBD1. V shed 4 bases and J 4 bases; nucleotides not matched to a gene: 12. The CDR3 has 16 residues. CDR1 SGHRS and CDR2 YFSETQ come from the germline V gene. The CDR3 DNA follows: TGCGCCAGCAGCGGACAGGGCCTCTCCCCTACCACTGAAGCTTTCTTT. Residues: CASSGQGLSPTTEAFF.

For this clone: The sample has other DNA sequences that encode this CDR3 too. This rearrangement joins TRBV20-1 to TRBJ1-2; D possibly corresponds to TRBD1 (5 bases). Trimming removed 3 bases at V and 7 bases at J, with 9 bases between. Germline loops: CDR1 DFQATT, CDR2 SNEGSKA (reference sequence). The CDR3 extends over 11 amino acids. The CDR3 bases are TGCAGTGCTAGGCAGGGATCTGGCTACACCTTC. Its protein product is CSARQGSGYTF.

The chain couples TRBV7-9 to TRBJ2-7; 8 positions agree with TRBD1. This CDR3 has 15 amino acids. V shed 3 bases, J shed 6 bases, and the junction held 10 bases outside the gene matches. Germline assignment: CDR1 SEHNR and CDR2 FQNEAQ (reference sequence). The CDR3 here is CASSFGQGKGLEQYF. CDR3 nucleotide sequence: TGTGCCAGCAGCTTCGGACAGGGTAAGGGGCTCGAGCAGTACTTC.

This chain connects TRBV30 to TRBJ2-7, with 7 bases fitting TRBD1. Germline V lookup: CDR1 GTSNPN, CDR2 SVGIG (reference sequence). The CDR3 spans 13 residues. The junction had 10 bases not matched to a gene; V was cut back by 8 bases and J by 3 bases. DNA for the CDR3: TGTGCCGGGACACAGGGGACCAACTACGAGCAGTACTTC. This encodes CAGTQGTNYEQYF.

The chain combines TRBV15 with TRBJ1-3, with D possibly TRBD1 on 6 matching bases. The length of the CDR3 is 17 residues. Germline V gives CDR1 LNHNV, CDR2 YYDKDF (reference sequence). V was trimmed by 7 bases and J by 4 bases, leaving 23 bases between them. As DNA, the CDR3 is TGTGCCACCACTCCATCTGGACAGCAACGATTCGGAAACACCATATATTTT. It encodes CATTPSGQQRFGNTIYF.

This chain connects TRBV10-2 to TRBJ2-2; 8 nucleotides align to TRBD2. Trimming removed 5 bases from V and 7 bases from J; junction bases left unmatched: 6. This CDR3 is built from 14 residues. From germline, CDR1 is WSHSY and CDR2 SAAADI. The CDR3 is CASSSAGLVGELFF. The CDR3 DNA reads as TGCGCCAGCAGTTCGGCGGGACTAGTCGGGGAGCTGTTTTTT.

This clone was seen only once. This chain joins TRBV7-3 and TRBJ2-1; TRBD2 matches 8 bases. With V trimmed by 5 bases and J by 9 bases, 6 bases remained unmatched. The CDR3 runs to 13 residues. Germline lookup yields CDR1 SGHTA and CDR2 FQGTGA. Here the CDR3 reads CASSPGGAGEQFF. The CDR3 nucleotides read TGTGCCAGCAGCCCCGGGGGGGCGGGTGAGCAGTTCTTC.